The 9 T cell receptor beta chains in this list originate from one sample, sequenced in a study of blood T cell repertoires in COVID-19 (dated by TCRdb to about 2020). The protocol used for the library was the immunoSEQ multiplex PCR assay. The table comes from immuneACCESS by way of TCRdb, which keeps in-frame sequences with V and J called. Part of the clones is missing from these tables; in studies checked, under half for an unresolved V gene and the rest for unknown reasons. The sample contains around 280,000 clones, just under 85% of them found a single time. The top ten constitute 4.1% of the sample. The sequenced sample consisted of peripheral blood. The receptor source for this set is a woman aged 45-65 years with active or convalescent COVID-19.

CDR3 DNA: TGTGCCAGCAGCTTAAAGGGGGCCCCTAACTATGGCTACACCTTC. This translates into CASSLKGAPNYGYTF. V usage is TRBV7-9 and J usage is TRBJ1-2; 7 bases line up with TRBD1. Germline V gene sequence: CDR1 SEHNR, CDR2 FQNEAQ (reference sequence). The CDR3 spans 15 residues. Trimming removed 2 bases from V and 0 bases from J; junction bases left unmatched: 3.

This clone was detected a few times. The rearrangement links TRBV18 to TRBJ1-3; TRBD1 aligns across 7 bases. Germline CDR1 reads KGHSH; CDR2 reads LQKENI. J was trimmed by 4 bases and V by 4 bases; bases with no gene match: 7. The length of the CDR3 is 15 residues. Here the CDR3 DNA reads TGTGCCAGCTCACGCGACAGGGCCTCAGGAAACACCATATATTTT. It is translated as CASSRDRASGNTIYF.

In DNA, the CDR3 is TGTGCCAGTAGTGGAAGCCAGGGAAATCAGCCCCAGCATTTT. Amino acid sequence: CASSGSQGNQPQHF. The chain is built from TRBV19 and TRBJ1-5; D is perhaps TRBD1 (5 bases). Germline V CDR1 and CDR2: LNHDA, SQIVND (reference sequence). Trimming stripped 5 bases from V and 4 bases from J, with 12 bases between. This CDR3 contains 14 residues.

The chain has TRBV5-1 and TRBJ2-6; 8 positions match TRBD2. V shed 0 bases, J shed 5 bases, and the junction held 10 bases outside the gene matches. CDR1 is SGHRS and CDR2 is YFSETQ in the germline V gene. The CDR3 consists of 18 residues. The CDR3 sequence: CASSLGPLSGTWANVLTF. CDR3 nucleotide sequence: TGCGCCAGCAGCTTGGGGCCCCTTAGCGGGACGTGGGCCAACGTCCTGACTTTC.

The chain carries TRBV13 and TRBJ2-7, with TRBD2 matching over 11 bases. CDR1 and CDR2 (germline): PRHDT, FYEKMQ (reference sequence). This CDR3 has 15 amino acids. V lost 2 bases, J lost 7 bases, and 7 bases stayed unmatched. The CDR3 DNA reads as TGTGCCAGCAGCTTATTACTAGCGGGAGTACGGGAGCAGTACTTC. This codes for CASSLLLAGVREQYF.

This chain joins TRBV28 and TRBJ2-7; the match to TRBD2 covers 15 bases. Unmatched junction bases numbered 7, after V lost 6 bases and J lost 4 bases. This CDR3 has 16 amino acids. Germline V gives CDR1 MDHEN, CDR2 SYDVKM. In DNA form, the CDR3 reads TGTGCCAGCAGGGGACTAGCGGGAGGAATGGGATACGAGCAGTACTTC. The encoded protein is CASRGLAGGMGYEQYF. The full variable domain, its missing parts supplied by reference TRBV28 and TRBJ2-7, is DVKVTQSSRYLVKRTGEKVFLECVQDMDHENMFWYRQDPGLGLRLIYFSYDVKMKEKGDIPEGYSVSREKKERFSLILESASTNQTSMYLCASRGLAGGMGYEQYFGPGTRLTVT.

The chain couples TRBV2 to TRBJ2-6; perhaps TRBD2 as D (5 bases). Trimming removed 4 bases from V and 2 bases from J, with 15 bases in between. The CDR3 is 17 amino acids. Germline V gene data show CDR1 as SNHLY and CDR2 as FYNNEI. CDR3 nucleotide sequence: TGTGCCAGCAGTGGGGTAGGGCGGGCAGCTGGGGCCAACGTCCTGACTTTC. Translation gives CASSGVGRAAGANVLTF.

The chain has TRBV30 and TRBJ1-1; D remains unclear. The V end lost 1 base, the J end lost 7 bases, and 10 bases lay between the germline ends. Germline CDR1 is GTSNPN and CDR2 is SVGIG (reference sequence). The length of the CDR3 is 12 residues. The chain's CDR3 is CAWSGGGSEAFF. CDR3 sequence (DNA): TGTGCCTGGAGTGGAGGCGGGAGTGAAGCTTTCTTT.

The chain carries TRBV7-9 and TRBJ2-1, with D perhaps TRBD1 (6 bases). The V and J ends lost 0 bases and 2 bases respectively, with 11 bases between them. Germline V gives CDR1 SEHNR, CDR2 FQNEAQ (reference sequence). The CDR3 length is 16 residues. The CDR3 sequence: CASSLALSGAYNEQFF. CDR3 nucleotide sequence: TGTGCCAGCAGCTTAGCGCTATCAGGGGCCTACAATGAGCAGTTCTTC.